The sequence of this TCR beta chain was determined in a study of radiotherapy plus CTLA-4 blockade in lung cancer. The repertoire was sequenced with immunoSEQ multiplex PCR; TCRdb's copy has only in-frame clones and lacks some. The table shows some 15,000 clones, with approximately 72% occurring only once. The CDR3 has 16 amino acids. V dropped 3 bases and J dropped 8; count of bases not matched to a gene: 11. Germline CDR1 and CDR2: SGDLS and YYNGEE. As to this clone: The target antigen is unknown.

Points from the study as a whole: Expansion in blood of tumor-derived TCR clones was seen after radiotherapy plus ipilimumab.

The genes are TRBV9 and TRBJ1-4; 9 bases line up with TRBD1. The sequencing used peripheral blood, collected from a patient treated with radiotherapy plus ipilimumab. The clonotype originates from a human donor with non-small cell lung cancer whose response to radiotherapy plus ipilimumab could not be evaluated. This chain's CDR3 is CASSATTGGGTEKLFF. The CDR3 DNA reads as TGTGCCAGCAGCGCCACGACAGGGGGGGGGACGGAAAAACTGTTTTTT.